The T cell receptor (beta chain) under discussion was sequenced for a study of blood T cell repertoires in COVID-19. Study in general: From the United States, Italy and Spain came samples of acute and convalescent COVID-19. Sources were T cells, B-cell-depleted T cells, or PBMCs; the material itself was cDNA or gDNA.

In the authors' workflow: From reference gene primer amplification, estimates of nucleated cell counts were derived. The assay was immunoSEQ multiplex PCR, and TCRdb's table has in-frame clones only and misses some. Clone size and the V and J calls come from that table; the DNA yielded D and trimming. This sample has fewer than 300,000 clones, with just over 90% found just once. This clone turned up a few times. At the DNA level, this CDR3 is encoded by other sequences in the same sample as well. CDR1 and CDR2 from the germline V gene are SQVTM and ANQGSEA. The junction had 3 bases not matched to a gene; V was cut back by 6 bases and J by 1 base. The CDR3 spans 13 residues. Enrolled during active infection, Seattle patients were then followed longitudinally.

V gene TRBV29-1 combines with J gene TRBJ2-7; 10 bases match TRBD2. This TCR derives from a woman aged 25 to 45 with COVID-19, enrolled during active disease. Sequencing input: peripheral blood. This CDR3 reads CSVRTSGSYEQYF. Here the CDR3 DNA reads TGCAGCGTGAGGACTAGCGGTTCCTACGAGCAGTACTTC.